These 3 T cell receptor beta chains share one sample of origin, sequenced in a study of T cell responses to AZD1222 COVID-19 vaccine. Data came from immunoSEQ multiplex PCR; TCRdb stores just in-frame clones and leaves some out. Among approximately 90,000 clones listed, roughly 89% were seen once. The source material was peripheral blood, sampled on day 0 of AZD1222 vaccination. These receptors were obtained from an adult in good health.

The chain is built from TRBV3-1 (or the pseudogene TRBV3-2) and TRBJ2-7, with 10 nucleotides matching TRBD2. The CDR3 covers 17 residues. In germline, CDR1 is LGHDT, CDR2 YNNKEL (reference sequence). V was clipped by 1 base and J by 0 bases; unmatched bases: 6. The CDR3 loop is CASSQALTSGYSYEQYF. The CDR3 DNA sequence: TGTGCCAGCAGCCAAGCCCTGACTAGCGGGTACTCCTACGAGCAGTACTTC.

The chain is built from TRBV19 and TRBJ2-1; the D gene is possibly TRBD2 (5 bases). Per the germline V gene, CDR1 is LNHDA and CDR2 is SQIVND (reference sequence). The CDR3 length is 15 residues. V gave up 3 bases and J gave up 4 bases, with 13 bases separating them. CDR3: CASSINRGKYNEQFF. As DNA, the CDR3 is TGTGCCAGTAGTATTAACCGGGGAAAGTACAATGAGCAGTTCTTC. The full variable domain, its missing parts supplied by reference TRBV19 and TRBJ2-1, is DGGITQSPKYLFRKEGQNVTLSCEQNLNHDAMYWYRQDPGQGLRLIYYSQIVNDFQKGDIAEGYSVSREKKESFPLTVTSAQKNPTAFYLCASSINRGKYNEQFFGPGTRLTVL.

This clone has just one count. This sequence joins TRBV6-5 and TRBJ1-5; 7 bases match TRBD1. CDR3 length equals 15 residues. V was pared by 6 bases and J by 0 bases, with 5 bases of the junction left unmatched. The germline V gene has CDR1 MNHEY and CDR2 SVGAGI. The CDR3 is CASRRQGGSNQPQHF. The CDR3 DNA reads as TGTGCCAGCAGACGACAGGGTGGTAGCAATCAGCCCCAGCATTTT.